Below, 25 T cell receptor beta chains from the same sample are listed, as sequenced in a study of T cells in localized non-small cell lung cancer. Generated by immunoSEQ multiplex PCR, the TCRdb table keeps only in-frame clones and is missing some. The repertoire consists of tens of thousands of clones, with 65% to 85% occurring once and the leading ten covering roughly 1.4%. The sequencing here drew on peripheral blood, taken before any cancer treatment. The receptors shown here come from a female donor over 55 with stage I lung adenocarcinoma.

This chain uses TRBV19 with TRBJ1-2, with 9 bases that match TRBD1. The trim removed 5 bases at V and 6 bases at J, leaving 4 bases unmatched. CDR1 is LNHDA, CDR2 SQIVND, per germline (reference sequence). This CDR3 has 13 amino acids. In DNA, the CDR3 is TGTGCCAGTAGTCCTACAGGGGGCAATGGCTACACCTTC. It yields the protein CASSPTGGNGYTF.

The rearrangement links TRBV10-3 to TRBJ2-1; 8 bases are shared with TRBD2. CDR1 and CDR2 (germline): ENHRY, SYGVKD. This CDR3 has 17 amino acids. V shed 1 base and J 2 bases; nucleotides not matched to a gene: 7. This CDR3 reads CAISEFGSGTAYNEQFF. CDR3 DNA: TGTGCCATCAGTGAGTTTGGTAGCGGGACTGCCTACAATGAGCAGTTCTTC.

The table lists this clone with a count of one. The chain recombines TRBV28 with TRBJ2-1, with 7 bases aligning to TRBD1. The CDR3 totals 16 residues. Trimming removed 6 bases from V and 0 bases from J; junction bases left unmatched: 8. Germline CDR1 is MDHEN and CDR2 is SYDVKM. The CDR3 bases are TGTGCCAGCAGAACCGGGACAGCGAGCTCCTACAATGAGCAGTTCTTC. It codes for CASRTGTASSYNEQFF.

The V gene is TRBV16, the J gene TRBJ2-7; a possible D gene is TRBD1 (5 bases). Germline V CDR1 and CDR2: KGHSY, FQNENV. V dropped 1 base and J dropped 6 bases, with 10 bases sitting between them. The CDR3 loop spans 13 amino acids. DNA of the CDR3: TGTGCCAGCAGCCAATTTTGGGGCCGCGAGCAGTACTTC. It yields the protein CASSQFWGREQYF.

V gene TRBV7-9 combines with J gene TRBJ2-5; the D gene is possibly TRBD2 (6 bases). The V end lost 5 bases, the J end lost 9 bases, and 25 bases lay between the germline ends. The germline V gene encodes CDR1 SEHNR and CDR2 FQNEAQ (reference sequence). The CDR3 length is 16 residues. As DNA, the CDR3 is TGTGCCAGCAGCCCAAAGACAGAAAGGCGGGAATTGGCCCAGTACTTC. Translating it yields CASSPKTERRELAQYF.

This clone was found a few times. V usage is TRBV27 and J usage is TRBJ2-1; maybe TRBD2 (5 bases). In germline, CDR1 is MNHEY, CDR2 SMNVEV (reference sequence). This CDR3 comprises 17 residues. V lost 2 bases and J 0 bases, leaving 14 bases between the germline ends. Here the CDR3 reads CASSLVLNGSSYNEQFF. DNA of the CDR3: TGTGCCAGCAGTTTAGTTCTCAATGGGAGCTCCTACAATGAGCAGTTCTTC.

This rearrangement joins TRBV7-2 to TRBJ2-7; D might be TRBD2 (5 bases). CDR1 and CDR2 (germline): SGHTA, FQGNSA. Between the trimmed V and J ends, which lost 2 bases and 0 bases, there was a span of 17 bases. The CDR3 contains 17 residues. DNA of the CDR3: TGTGCCAGCAGCTTACCCTCCCAACTAGGGAGCTCCTACGAGCAGTACTTC. Translated, it gives CASSLPSQLGSSYEQYF. The full variable domain, with the rest looked up from reference TRBV7-2 and TRBJ2-7, is GAGVSQSPSNKVTEKGKDVELRCDPISGHTALYWYRQSLGQGLEFLIYFQGNSAPDKSGLPSDRFSAERTGGSVSTLTIQRTQQEDSAVYLCASSLPSQLGSSYEQYFGPGTRLTVT.

The rearrangement uses TRBV7-3 and TRBJ2-7; 10 bases line up with TRBD2. V was clipped by 2 bases and J by 2 bases; unmatched bases: 12. The CDR3 consists of 18 residues. Germline lookup yields CDR1 SGHTA and CDR2 FQGTGA. This CDR3 reads CASSLLSPASGSPYEQYF. CDR3 in DNA: TGTGCCAGCAGCTTACTATCCCCAGCTAGCGGGAGTCCCTACGAGCAGTACTTC.

The rearrangement links TRBV27 to TRBJ2-6; TRBD2 matches 7 bases. Germline CDR1 reads MNHEY; CDR2 reads SMNVEV (reference sequence). With 2 bases clipped from V and 0 bases from J, the junction kept 4 bases outside the gene matches. This CDR3 has 17 residues. The CDR3 reads CASSLRRESSGANVLTF. The CDR3 DNA reads as TGTGCCAGCAGTTTACGGCGGGAGAGCTCTGGGGCCAACGTCCTGACTTTC.

This chain connects TRBV6-5 to TRBJ2-7, with TRBD2 matching 8 bases. V trimming: 3 bases; J trimming: 4 bases; junction bases outside the gene matches: 5. Germline lookup yields CDR1 MNHEY and CDR2 SVGAGI. The CDR3 runs to 14 residues. The CDR3 sequence is CASSYRGGHYEQYF. Written as DNA, the CDR3 is TGTGCCAGCAGTTATCGCGGGGGGCATTACGAGCAGTACTTC.

As for this clone: Germline is not matched at one junction end, which may reflect a read error. V and J are TRBV29-1 and TRBJ2-5, with D unclear. This CDR3 region has 13 residues. In germline, CDR1 is SQVTM, CDR2 ANQGSEA. CDR3 loop: CSERRSPQGTQYF. The CDR3 DNA reads as TGCAGCGAGCGCCGGAGCCCCCAAGGGACCCAGTACTTC.

The chain recombines TRBV10-3 with TRBJ2-2; the match to TRBD2 covers 9 bases. The CDR3 sequence is 17 residues long. Germline values: CDR1 ENHRY, CDR2 SYGVKD. The V segment lost 8 bases and the J segment 0 bases; nucleotides outside the gene matches: 10. The CDR3, as DNA: TGTGCCATCGGGGGGGCTAGCGGGACCACGAACACCGGGGAGCTGTTTTTT. Its translation is CAIGGASGTTNTGELFF.

This chain uses TRBV9 with TRBJ2-3; D is uncertain. The CDR3 is 17 residues long. Germline loops: CDR1 SGDLS, CDR2 YYNGEE. Trimming left V 1 base short and J 5 bases short, with 20 bases between. The CDR3, as DNA: TGTGCCAGCAGCGTAAAATACAAGGACCTCCCCATAGATACGCAGTATTTT. Translated: CASSVKYKDLPIDTQYF. Supplemented by reference TRBV9 and TRBJ2-3, the full variable domain reads DSGVTQTPKHLITATGQRVTLRCSPRSGDLSVYWYQQSLDQGLQFLIQYYNGEERAKGNILERFSAQQFPDLHSELNLSSLELGDSALYFCASSVKYKDLPIDTQYFGPGTRLTVL.

This chain links TRBV7-2 with TRBJ2-2, with D possibly matching TRBD1 (5 bases). There are 13 residues in the CDR3. V was trimmed by 5 bases and J by 5 bases, leaving 9 bases between them. CDR1 and CDR2 from the germline V gene are SGHTA and FQGNSA. CDR3 sequence reads: CASSQQGTGELFF. The CDR3, as DNA: TGTGCCAGCAGCCAGCAGGGAACCGGGGAGCTGTTTTTT.

This chain links TRBV21-1 with TRBJ2-3; the table's D call TRBD2 went unverified against the DNA. TRBV21-1 is described as a pseudogene. This CDR3 spans 17 amino acids. The CDR3 DNA follows: TGTGCCAGCAGCGAAGCGTGCGCGGGGAATATCACAGATACGCAGTATTTT. Amino acids: CASSEACAGNITDTQYF.

The J gene is TRBJ2-3, the V gene TRBV5-1; possible D gene TRBD2, 5 bases. CDR1 and CDR2 from the germline V gene are SGHRS and YFSETQ. This CDR3 contains 15 residues. Trimming took 0 bases from V and 5 from J, leaving 13 bases between them. The CDR3 nucleotides read TGCGCCAGCAGCTTGGGGTCGAGCGGCGGAGATACGCAGTATTTT. Its translation: CASSLGSSGGDTQYF.

This clone was seen a handful of times. The chain joins TRBV6-5 to TRBJ1-2; D might be TRBD1 (6 bases). V lost 5 bases, J lost 8 bases, and 21 bases lay in between. The CDR3 contains 15 residues. CDR1 is MNHEY, CDR2 SVGAGI, per germline. CDR3 residues: CASSLSIWGRHGYTF. The CDR3 bases are TGTGCCAGCAGTCTCTCGATATGGGGGCGCCACGGCTACACCTTC.

Comments on this clone: At one end the junction does not follow the germline gene, possibly because of a read error. Within the sample, other DNA sequences also encode this same CDR3. The rearrangement links TRBV5-1 to TRBJ2-7; 15 bases fit TRBD2. Germline assignment: CDR1 SGHRS and CDR2 YFSETQ. The CDR3 extends over 18 amino acids. Here the CDR3 DNA reads TGCGCCAGCAGCCCGGGACTAGCGGGGGGCAACTCTCCTACGAAGCAGTATTTC. Residues: CASSPGLAGGNSPTKQYF.

The V call is TRBV29-1, the J call TRBJ2-7; perhaps TRBD2 as D (5 bases). This CDR3 region has 14 residues. Trimming took 5 bases from V and 3 from J, leaving 17 bases between them. CDR1 and CDR2 from the germline V gene are SQVTM and ANQGSEA. The chain's CDR3 is CSVHYPGGLYEQYF. The CDR3 DNA reads TGCAGCGTTCACTATCCGGGCGGGCTCTACGAGCAGTACTTC.

Of note for this clone: This sample includes further DNA sequences coding for the same CDR3. J is TRBJ2-3 and V is TRBV7-3; 7 bases map to TRBD1. The V segment lost 5 bases and the J segment 0 bases; nucleotides outside the gene matches: 5. This CDR3 has 15 amino acids. The V gene's germline CDR1 is SGHTA and CDR2 FQGTGA. CDR3 DNA: TGTGCCAGCAGCCTACGAGGGGGCAGCACAGATACGCAGTATTTT. It translates to CASSLRGGSTDTQYF.

Notes on this clone: This CDR3 is also generated by other DNA sequences in the sample. This rearrangement joins TRBV6-1 to TRBJ2-1; D not resolved. Germline CDR1 reads MNHNS; CDR2 reads SASEGT. The CDR3 totals 13 residues. The V and J ends lost 7 bases and 4 bases respectively, with 11 bases between them. This CDR3 is CASILGQYNEQFF. The CDR3 DNA sequence: TGTGCCAGCATTCTTGGGCAATACAATGAGCAGTTCTTC.

The V call is TRBV7-3, the J call TRBJ1-4, with a possible D match to TRBD1 (5 bases). The ends were cut back, 2 bases at V and 4 bases at J, with 8 bases in the middle. Germline V CDR1 and CDR2: SGHTA, FQGTGA. The CDR3 is made up of 14 amino acids. The CDR3 region has the DNA TGTGCCAGCAGCTTAGTTGGACATAATGAAAAACTGTTTTTT. The encoded protein is CASSLVGHNEKLFF.

The rearrangement joins TRBV18 to TRBJ2-2; D remains ambiguous. V shed 4 bases and J shed 1 base, with 10 bases lying between them. Per germline, CDR1 KGHSH and CDR2 LQKENI. There are 15 residues in the CDR3. For the CDR3, the DNA is TGTGCCAGCTCACGCCGCGCTGAGAACACCGGGGAGCTGTTTTTT. This gives the protein CASSRRAENTGELFF.

The rearrangement joins TRBV7-3 to TRBJ1-1; possible D gene TRBD1, 5 bases. V was pared by 2 bases and J by 2 bases, with 9 bases between. The CDR3 has 14 amino acids. Germline CDR1 SGHTA, CDR2 FQGTGA. CDR3 sequence (DNA): TGTGCCAGCAGCTTAGGCAGGGAAAACACTGAAGCTTTCTTT. Translating gives CASSLGRENTEAFF.

The chain employs TRBV6-5 and TRBJ1-1, with D tentatively TRBD1 (6 bases). V dropped 6 bases and J dropped 1 base, with 9 bases sitting between them. The germline CDR1 and CDR2 sequences are MNHEY and SVGAGI. The CDR3 contains 13 residues. The chain's CDR3 is CASRAGENTEAFF. In DNA form, the CDR3 reads TGTGCCAGCAGGGCAGGGGAGAACACTGAAGCTTTCTTT.